The entry below describes one TCR beta chain. The antigen remains undetermined. Each CDR3 protein gets one entry after TCRdb re-called the 5' RACE reads with MiXCR. The table lists around 55,000 distinct CDR3 sequences, over 7.5% of them singletons. Trimming pared 3 bases from V and 1 base from J, leaving 23 bases between. Germline V gene data show CDR1 as DFQATT and CDR2 as SNEGSKA (reference sequence). CDR3 length equals 18 residues. This record comes from a study of T-cell memory formation after mild COVID-19. The study's findings and limits: Among CD4+ contracting clones, most were CM and EM, and CD8+ ones EMRA.

Input material: PBMCs or a T cell subset sorted from them (not recorded which). The chain is built from TRBV20-1 and TRBJ2-3; D possibly corresponds to TRBD2 (6 bases). This sequence was found in a man between 18 and 35 years old who had mild COVID-19 (a few samples of this study predate the infection). Cell type and time point are not known. The CDR3 here is CSARIPSGAGPGTDTQYF. The CDR3 nucleotides read TGCAGTGCTAGGATACCCTCTGGGGCGGGGCCGGGCACAGATACGCAGTATTTT.